A single sample gave rise to the 5 T cell receptor beta chains below, sequenced in a study of blood T cell repertoires in COVID-19. TCRdb's table, derived via immunoSEQ multiplex PCR, lists solely in-frame clones and lacks some. This sample has almost 200,000 clones, with about four fifths found just once. Input material: peripheral blood. The source is a woman aged 40 to 50 with COVID-19, enrolled during active disease.

This sequence joins TRBV19 and TRBJ2-1, with D tentatively TRBD2 (6 bases). Germline V gives CDR1 LNHDA, CDR2 SQIVND (reference sequence). Trimming pared 7 bases from V and 8 bases from J, leaving 21 bases between. This CDR3 contains 15 residues. The CDR3 spells CASTGRDSASYEQFF. CDR3 nucleotide sequence: TGTGCCAGTACCGGGCGGGACTCTGCCTCCTATGAGCAGTTCTTC. The full variable domain, with the rest looked up from reference TRBV19 and TRBJ2-1, is DGGITQSPKYLFRKEGQNVTLSCEQNLNHDAMYWYRQDPGQGLRLIYYSQIVNDFQKGDIAEGYSVSREKKESFPLTVTSAQKNPTAFYLCASTGRDSASYEQFFGPGTRLTVL.

The CDR3 sequence: CASRAAYGYTF. Here the CDR3 DNA reads TGTGCCAGCAGAGCGGCCTATGGCTACACCTTC. The V call is TRBV2, the J call TRBJ1-2; D uncertain. The CDR3 runs 11 residues. Trimming removed 6 bases from V and 4 bases from J, with 6 bases in between. Germline loops: CDR1 SNHLY, CDR2 FYNNEI.

The chain combines TRBV5-1 with TRBJ1-4; weak D call: TRBD1 (5 bases). Per the germline V gene, CDR1 is SGHRS and CDR2 is YFSETQ. V lost 1 base and J 5 bases, leaving 9 bases between the germline ends. The CDR3 is 14 residues long. This CDR3 is CASSLSGHNEKLFF. The CDR3 bases are TGCGCCAGCAGCTTGTCAGGGCACAATGAAAAACTGTTTTTT. Full variable domain (outside the CDR3, taken from reference TRBV5-1 and TRBJ1-4): KAGVTQTPRYLIKTRGQQVTLSCSPISGHRSVSWYQQTPGQGLQFLFEYFSETQRNKGNFPGRFSGRQFSNSRSEMNVSTLELGDSALYLCASSLSGHNEKLFFGSGTQLSVL.

This sequence joins TRBV18 and TRBJ2-7, with TRBD1 matching over 7 bases. The germline V gene has CDR1 KGHSH and CDR2 LQKENI. The length of the CDR3 is 13 residues. V lost 5 bases to trimming and J lost 5 bases; unmatched junction nucleotides: 6. The CDR3 nucleotides are TGTGCCAGCTCAGCGAGGACAGGTGACGAGCAGTACTTC. Translation gives CASSARTGDEQYF.

The chain couples TRBV5-1 to TRBJ2-3; 7 positions agree with TRBD2. The CDR3 is 13 residues long. Germline CDR1 is SGHRS and CDR2 is YFSETQ. Unmatched junction bases numbered 5, after V lost 4 bases and J lost 6 bases. CDR3 coding DNA: TGCGCCAGCAGCGTGGACGGGGGGGATACGCAGTATTTT. It specifies CASSVDGGDTQYF.